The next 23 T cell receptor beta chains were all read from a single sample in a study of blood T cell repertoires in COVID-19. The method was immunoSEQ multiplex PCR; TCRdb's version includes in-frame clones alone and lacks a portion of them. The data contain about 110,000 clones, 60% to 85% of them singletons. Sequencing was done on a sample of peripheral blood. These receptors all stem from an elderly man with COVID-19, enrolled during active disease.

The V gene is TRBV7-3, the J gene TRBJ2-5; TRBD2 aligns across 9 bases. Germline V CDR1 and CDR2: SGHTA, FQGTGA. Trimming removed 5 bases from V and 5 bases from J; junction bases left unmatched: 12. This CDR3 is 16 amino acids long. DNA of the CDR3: TGTGCCAGCAGCCCCATCCTAGCGGGACCGTATGAGACCCAGTACTTC. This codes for CASSPILAGPYETQYF.

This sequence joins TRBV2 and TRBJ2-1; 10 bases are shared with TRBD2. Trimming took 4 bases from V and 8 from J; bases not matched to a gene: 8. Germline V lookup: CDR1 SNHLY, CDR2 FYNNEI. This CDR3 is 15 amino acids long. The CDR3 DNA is TGTGCCAGCAGTGGTTGGACTAGCGGAAACGATGAGCAGTTCTTC. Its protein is CASSGWTSGNDEQFF.

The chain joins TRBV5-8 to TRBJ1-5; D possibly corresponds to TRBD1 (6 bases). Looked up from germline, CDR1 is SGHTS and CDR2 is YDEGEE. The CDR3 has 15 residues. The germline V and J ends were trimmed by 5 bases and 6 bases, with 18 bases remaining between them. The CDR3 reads CASRGRDNPFQPQHF. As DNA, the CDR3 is TGTGCCAGCAGGGGCCGGGACAATCCTTTTCAGCCCCAGCATTTT.

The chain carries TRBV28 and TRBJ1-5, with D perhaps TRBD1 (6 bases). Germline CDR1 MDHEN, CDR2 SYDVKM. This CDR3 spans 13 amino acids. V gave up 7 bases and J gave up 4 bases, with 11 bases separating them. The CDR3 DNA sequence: TGTGCCAGCATAAGGGGGGGAAATCAGCCCCAGCATTTT. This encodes CASIRGGNQPQHF.

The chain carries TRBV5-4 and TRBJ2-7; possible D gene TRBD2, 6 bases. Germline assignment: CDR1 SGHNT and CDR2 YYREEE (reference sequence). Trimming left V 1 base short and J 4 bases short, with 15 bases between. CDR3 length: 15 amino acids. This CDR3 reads CASSLKAGLQYEQYF. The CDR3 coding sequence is TGTGCCAGCAGCTTGAAGGCGGGACTCCAGTACGAGCAGTACTTC.

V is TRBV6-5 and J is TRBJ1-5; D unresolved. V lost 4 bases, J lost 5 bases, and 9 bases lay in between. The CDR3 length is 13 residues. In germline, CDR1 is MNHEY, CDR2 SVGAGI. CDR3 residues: CASSSGTYQPQHF. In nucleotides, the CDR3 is TGTGCCAGCAGTTCAGGAACGTATCAGCCCCAGCATTTT.

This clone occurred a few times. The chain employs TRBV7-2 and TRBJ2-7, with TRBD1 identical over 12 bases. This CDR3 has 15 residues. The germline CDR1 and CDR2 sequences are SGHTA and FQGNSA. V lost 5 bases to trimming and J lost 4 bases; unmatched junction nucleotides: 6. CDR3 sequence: CASSHGTGGGYEQYF. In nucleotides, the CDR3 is TGTGCCAGCAGCCACGGGACAGGGGGCGGTTACGAGCAGTACTTC. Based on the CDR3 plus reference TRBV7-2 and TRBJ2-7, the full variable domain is GAGVSQSPSNKVTEKGKDVELRCDPISGHTALYWYRQSLGQGLEFLIYFQGNSAPDKSGLPSDRFSAERTGGSVSTLTIQRTQQEDSAVYLCASSHGTGGGYEQYFGPGTRLTVT.

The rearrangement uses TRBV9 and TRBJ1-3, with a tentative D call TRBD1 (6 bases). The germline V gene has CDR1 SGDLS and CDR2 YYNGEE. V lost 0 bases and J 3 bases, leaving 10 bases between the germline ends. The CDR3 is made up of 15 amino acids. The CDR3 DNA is TGTGCCAGCAGCGTAGGAGGGGGTGGTGGAAACACCATATATTTT. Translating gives CASSVGGGGGNTIYF.

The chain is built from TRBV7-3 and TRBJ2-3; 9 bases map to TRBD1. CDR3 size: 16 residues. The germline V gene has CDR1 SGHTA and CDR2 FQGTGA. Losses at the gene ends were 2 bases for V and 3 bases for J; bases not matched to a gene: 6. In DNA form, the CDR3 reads TGTGCCAGCAGCTTAGGCCGGGACAGGGTGACAGATACGCAGTATTTT. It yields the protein CASSLGRDRVTDTQYF. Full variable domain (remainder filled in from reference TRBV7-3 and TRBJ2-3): GAGVSQTPSNKVTEKGKYVELRCDPISGHTALYWYRQSLGQGPEFLIYFQGTGAADDSGLPNDRFFAVRPEGSVSTLKIQRTERGDSAVYLCASSLGRDRVTDTQYFGPGTRLTVL.

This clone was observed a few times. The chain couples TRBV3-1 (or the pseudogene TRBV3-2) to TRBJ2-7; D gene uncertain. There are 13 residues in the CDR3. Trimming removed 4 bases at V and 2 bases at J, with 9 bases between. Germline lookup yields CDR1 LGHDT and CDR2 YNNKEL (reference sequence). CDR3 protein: CASSRTPAYEQYF. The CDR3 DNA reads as TGTGCCAGCAGCCGAACACCCGCCTACGAGCAGTACTTC.

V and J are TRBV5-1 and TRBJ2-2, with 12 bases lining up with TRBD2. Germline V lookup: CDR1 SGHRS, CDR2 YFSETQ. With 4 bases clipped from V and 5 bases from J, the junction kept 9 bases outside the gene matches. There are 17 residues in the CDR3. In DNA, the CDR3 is TGCGCCAGCAGCCCGACTAGCGGGAGATCTGATACCGGGGAGCTGTTTTTT. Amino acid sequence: CASSPTSGRSDTGELFF. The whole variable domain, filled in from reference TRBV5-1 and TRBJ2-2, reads KAGVTQTPRYLIKTRGQQVTLSCSPISGHRSVSWYQQTPGQGLQFLFEYFSETQRNKGNFPGRFSGRQFSNSRSEMNVSTLELGDSALYLCASSPTSGRSDTGELFFGEGSRLTVL.

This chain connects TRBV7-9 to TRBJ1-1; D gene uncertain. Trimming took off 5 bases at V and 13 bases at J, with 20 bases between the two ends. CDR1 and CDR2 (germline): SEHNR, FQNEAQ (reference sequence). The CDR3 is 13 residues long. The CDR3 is CASSKLPGGNFFF. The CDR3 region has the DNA TGTGCCAGCAGCAAGCTACCGGGAGGTAATTTTTTCTTT.

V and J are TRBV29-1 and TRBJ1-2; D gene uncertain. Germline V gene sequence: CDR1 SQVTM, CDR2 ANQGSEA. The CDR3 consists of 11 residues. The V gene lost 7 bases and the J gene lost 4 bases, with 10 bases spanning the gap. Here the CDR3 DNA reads TGCAGCGCACAGATAGGCTATGGCTACACCTTC. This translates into CSAQIGYGYTF. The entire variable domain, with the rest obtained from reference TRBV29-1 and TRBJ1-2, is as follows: SAVISQKPSRDICQRGTSLTIQCQVDSQVTMMFWYRQQPGQSLTLIATANQGSEATYESGFVIDKFPISRPNLTFSTLTVSNMSPEDSSIYLCSAQIGYGYTFGSGTRLTVV.

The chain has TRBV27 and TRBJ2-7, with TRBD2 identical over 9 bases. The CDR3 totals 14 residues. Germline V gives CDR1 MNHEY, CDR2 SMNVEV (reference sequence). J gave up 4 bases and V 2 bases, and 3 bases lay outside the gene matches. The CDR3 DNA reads TGTGCCAGCAGTTTAGTGCGGGAGGGTTACGAGCAGTACTTC. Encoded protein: CASSLVREGYEQYF.

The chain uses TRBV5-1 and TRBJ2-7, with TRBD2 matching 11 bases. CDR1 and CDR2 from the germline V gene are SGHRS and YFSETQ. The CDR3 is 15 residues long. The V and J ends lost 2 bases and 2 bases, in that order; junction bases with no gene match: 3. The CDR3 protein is CASSFSGRATYEQYF. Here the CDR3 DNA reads TGCGCCAGCAGCTTTAGCGGGAGGGCGACCTACGAGCAGTACTTC.

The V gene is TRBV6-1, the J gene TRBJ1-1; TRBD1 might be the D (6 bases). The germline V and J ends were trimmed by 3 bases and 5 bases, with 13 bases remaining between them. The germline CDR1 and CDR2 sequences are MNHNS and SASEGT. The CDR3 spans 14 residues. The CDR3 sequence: CASSDAQGRTEAFF. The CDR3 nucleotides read TGTGCCAGCAGTGACGCCCAGGGGCGGACTGAAGCTTTCTTT.

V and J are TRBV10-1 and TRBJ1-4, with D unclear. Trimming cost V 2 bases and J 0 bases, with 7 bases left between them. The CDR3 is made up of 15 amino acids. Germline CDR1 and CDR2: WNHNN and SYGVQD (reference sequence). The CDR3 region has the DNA TGCGCCAGCAGTGAGGACGGAGCAACTAATGAAAAACTGTTTTTT. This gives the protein CASSEDGATNEKLFF.

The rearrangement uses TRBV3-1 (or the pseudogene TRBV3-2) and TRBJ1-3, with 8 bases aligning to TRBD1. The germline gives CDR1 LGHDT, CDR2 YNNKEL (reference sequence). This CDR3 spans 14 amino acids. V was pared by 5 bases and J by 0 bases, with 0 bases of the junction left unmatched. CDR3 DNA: TGTGCCAGCAGCGACAGGGGCTCTGGAAACACCATATATTTT. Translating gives CASSDRGSGNTIYF.

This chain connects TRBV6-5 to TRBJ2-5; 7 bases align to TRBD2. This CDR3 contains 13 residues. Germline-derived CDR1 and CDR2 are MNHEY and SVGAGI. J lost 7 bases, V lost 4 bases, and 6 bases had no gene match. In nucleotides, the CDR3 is TGTGCCAGCAGTTCTAGCGGCCCGGGGACCCAGTACTTC. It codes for CASSSSGPGTQYF.

In DNA form, the CDR3 reads TGTGCCAGCAGCCAGGCGGGGGGGACCGGGGAGCTGTTTTTT. Amino acid sequence: CASSQAGGTGELFF. The chain couples TRBV3-1 (or the pseudogene TRBV3-2) to TRBJ2-2; TRBD2 agrees at 9 bases. This CDR3 region has 14 residues. V was clipped by 3 bases and J by 5 bases; unmatched bases: 1. Germline lookup yields CDR1 LGHDT and CDR2 YNNKEL (reference sequence).

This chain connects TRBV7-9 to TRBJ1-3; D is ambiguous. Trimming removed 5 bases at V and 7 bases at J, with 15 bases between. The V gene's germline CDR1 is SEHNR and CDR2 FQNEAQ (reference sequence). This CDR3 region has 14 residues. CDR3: CASSPRVERNTIYF. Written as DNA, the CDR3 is TGTGCCAGCAGCCCCCGAGTCGAGCGGAACACCATATATTTT.

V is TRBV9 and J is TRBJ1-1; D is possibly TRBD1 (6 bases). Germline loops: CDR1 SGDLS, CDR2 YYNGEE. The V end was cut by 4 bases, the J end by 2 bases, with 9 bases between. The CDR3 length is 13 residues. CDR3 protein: CASSLTGNTEAFF. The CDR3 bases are TGTGCCAGCAGCCTGACAGGTAACACTGAAGCTTTCTTT.

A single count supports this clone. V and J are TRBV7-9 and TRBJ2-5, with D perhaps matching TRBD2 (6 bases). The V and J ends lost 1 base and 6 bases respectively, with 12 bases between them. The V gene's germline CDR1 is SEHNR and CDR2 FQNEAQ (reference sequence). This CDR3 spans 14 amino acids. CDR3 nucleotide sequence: TGTGCCAGCAGCTTAGAGTCCGGGAGACAGACCCAGTACTTC. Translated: CASSLESGRQTQYF.